The rows below give T cell receptor beta chains drawn from one sample of a study of T cells after yellow fever vaccination. MiXCR was run by TCRdb on the 5' RACE reads, yielding one entry per CDR3 protein. The data show 620,000 or so distinct CDR3 sequences, with 12% seen just once and about 16% held by the top ten. The starting material was PBMCs, obtained on the day of the yellow fever booster vaccination. The source is a man aged 30 to 45 who received the YFV17D yellow fever vaccine. CDR3s leave out the opening cysteine and the closing phenylalanine or tryptophan. The listing skips clone size in some rows; elsewhere it reads once, few, many or a size class.

>NA|TRBJ2-1|TRBV9
ASSVEGAGGYNEQF
>NA|TRBJ2-7|TRBV20-1
SVPPGYGLEQY
>few|TRBJ1-1|TRBV19
ASSNSGRLTVTEAF
>NA|TRBJ2-7|TRBV20-1
SAEAQERY
>few|TRBJ2-1|TRBV6-1
ASRAGLANNEQF
>few|TRBJ1-6|TRBV7-3
ASSLYRANSPLH
>NA|TRBJ2-3|TRBV5-1
ASSHGSGGGTDTQY
>NA|TRBJ2-1|TRBV20-1
SARDFSLAGGFEQF
>few|TRBJ2-5|TRBV20-1
SARDDLLRLVIETQY
>few|TRBJ1-3|TRBV10-3
APKPDRVNTIY
>NA|TRBJ2-5|TRBV5-1
ASSPPTGNYAQY
>NA|TRBJ2-5|TRBV7-8
ASSAWTSVQETQY
>NA|TRBJ2-7|TRBV20-1
SASKGGYYEQY
>NA|TRBJ2-3|TRBV6-5
ASSYSGQGKRNTQY
>NA|TRBJ2-3|TRBV6-1
ASAWGDRGLGSTDTQY
>NA|TRBJ2-7|TRBV29-1
SVGVQFNSYEQY
>NA|TRBJ2-2|TRBV9
ASSAPGTGGTGELF
>few|TRBJ1-2|TRBV6-1
ASSQDASLGYGYT
>NA|TRBJ2-3|TRBV5-1
ASSLSAGGSTDTQY
>NA|TRBJ2-1|TRBV18
ASSPLGTQYNEQF
>few|TRBJ1-5|TRBV5-4
ASSLDRGQGQPQH
>few|TRBJ2-2|TRBV2
ASGYRETGELF
>NA|TRBJ2-2|TRBV29-1
SAQGRGELF
>few|TRBJ2-3|TRBV14
ASGYGDGTDTQY
>once|TRBJ2-5|TRBV5-1
ASSPGGLAGEETQY
>NA|TRBJ2-3|TRBV28
ASSLVAGERTQY
>NA|TRBJ2-3|TRBV25-1
ASSEIGRASTDTQY
>many|TRBJ2-1|TRBV20-1
SADRVLGNNEQF
>NA|TRBJ1-5|TRBV10-2
ATRGQGGNQPQH
>many|TRBJ2-2|TRBV10-3
AISAGRNTGELF
>NA|TRBJ1-2|TRBV20-1
SAPQGNNYGYT
>NA|TRBJ2-1|TRBV7-2
ASSHGSLEQF
>many|TRBJ1-2|TRBV10-2
ASSTTDNYGYT
>NA|TRBJ2-7|TRBV7-2
ASSPGMFLQY
>NA|TRBJ2-2|TRBV19
ASSIEGGLAATVNTGELF
>few|TRBJ1-1|TRBV7-6
ASSRSSDTEAF
>few|TRBJ2-2|TRBV14
ASSHEMGTYTGELF
>many|TRBJ2-7|TRBV29-1
SVADRGSYEQY
>NA|TRBJ2-7|TRBV30
AWSVQDFLYEQY
>NA|TRBJ1-1|TRBV7-2
ASSRDRVSTEAF
>NA|TRBJ1-6|TRBV20-1
SAGIRGRGSPLH
>few|TRBJ2-5|TRBV4-3
ASSQGFQETQY
>NA|TRBJ1-1|TRBV5-1
ASSLDSRAF
>few|TRBJ2-1|TRBV19
ASSYRGRGGNEQF
>NA|TRBJ2-7|TRBV10-3
AITTGNPYEQY
>few|TRBJ2-6|TRBV7-3
ASSLTAGAGANVLT
>NA|TRBJ2-1|TRBV7-8
ASSGNGGRGF
>NA|TRBJ1-2|TRBV6-5
ASSYTPQGRSGYT
>NA|TRBJ2-7|TRBV30
AWSVHPSGYSYEQY